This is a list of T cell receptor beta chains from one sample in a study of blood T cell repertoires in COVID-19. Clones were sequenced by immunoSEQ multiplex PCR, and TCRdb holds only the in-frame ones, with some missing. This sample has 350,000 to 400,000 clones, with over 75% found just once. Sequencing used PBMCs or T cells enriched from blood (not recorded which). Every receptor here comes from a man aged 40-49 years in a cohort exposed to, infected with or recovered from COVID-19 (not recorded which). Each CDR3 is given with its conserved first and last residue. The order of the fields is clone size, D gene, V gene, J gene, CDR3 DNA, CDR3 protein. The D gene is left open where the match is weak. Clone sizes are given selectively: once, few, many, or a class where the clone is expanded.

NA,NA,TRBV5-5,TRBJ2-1,TGTGCCAGCAGCTTGGTTGCCCGCGGGGCCTACAATGAGCAGTTCTTC,CASSLVARGAYNEQFF
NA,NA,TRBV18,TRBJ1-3,TGTGCCAGCTCACCAGCTAACAGGGCGGGAAACACCATATATTTT,CASSPANRAGNTIYF
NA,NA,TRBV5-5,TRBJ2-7,TGTGCCAGCAGCTTTCCTCCGACAGGTACCTACGAGCAGTACTTC,CASSFPPTGTYEQYF
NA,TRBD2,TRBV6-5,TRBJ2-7,TGTGCCAGCAGTTACGGTGCGGGAGCTTTAGAGCAGTACTTC,CASSYGAGALEQYF
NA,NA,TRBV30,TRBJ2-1,TGTGCCTGGAGTCGAGAAACTAGGTTTGGGGAGCAGTTCTTC,CAWSRETRFGEQFF
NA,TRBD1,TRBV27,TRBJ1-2,TGTGCCAGCAGTTTATTCGCCCAACAGGGGGCAATCTATGGCTACACCTTC,CASSLFAQQGAIYGYTF
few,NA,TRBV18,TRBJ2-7,TGTGCCAGCTCCCTTCTCCCTACCTACGAGCAGTACTTC,CASSLLPTYEQYF
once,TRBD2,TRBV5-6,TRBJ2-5,TGTGCCAGCAGCCTCTTAGGCGGGAGAGGAGAGACCCAGTACTTC,CASSLLGGRGETQYF
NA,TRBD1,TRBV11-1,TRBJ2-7,TGTGCCAGCAGCCTACAGGGGCTAGGGTCCTACGAGCAGTACTTC,CASSLQGLGSYEQYF
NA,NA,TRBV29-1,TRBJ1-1,TGCAGCGTTAGGGAGATGAACACTGAAGCTTTCTTT,CSVREMNTEAFF
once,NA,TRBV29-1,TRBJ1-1,TGCAGCGCCAAGGGGACAAACACTGAAGCTTTCTTT,CSAKGTNTEAFF
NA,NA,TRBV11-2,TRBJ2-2,TGTGCCAGCAGCGTTTTTGCGGGCCCCGGGGAGCTGTTTTTT,CASSVFAGPGELFF
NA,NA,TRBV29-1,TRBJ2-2,TGCAGCGTACGCCCGACAGGGGGCCTACTAGCGGGACCGAACACCGGGGAGCTGTTTTTT,CSVRPTGGLLAGPNTGELFF
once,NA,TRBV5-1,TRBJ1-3,TGCGCCAGCAGAGCAGGGTCTGATGGAAACACCATATATTTT,CASRAGSDGNTIYF
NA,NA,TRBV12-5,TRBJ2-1,TGTGCTAGTGCCTTAGACAGGTACAATGAGCAGTTCTTC,CASALDRYNEQFF
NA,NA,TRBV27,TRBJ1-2,TGTGCCAGCGGTCCCCGATTCAGGGAAAAGGGCTACACCTTC,CASGPRFREKGYTF
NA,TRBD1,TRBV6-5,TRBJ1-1,TGTGCCAGCATCCCAAGGACAGGTCGGGGCACTGAAGCTTTCTTT,CASIPRTGRGTEAFF
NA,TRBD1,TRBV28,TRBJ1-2,TGTGCCAGCAGTCCCACCGACAGGGGTGGAGGCTACACCTTC,CASSPTDRGGGYTF
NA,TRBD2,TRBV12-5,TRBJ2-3,TGTGCTAGTGGTTTTCATCCCCCCCCTAGCGGGTGCACAGATACGCAGTATTTT,CASGFHPPPSGCTDTQYF
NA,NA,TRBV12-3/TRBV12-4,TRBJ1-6,TGTGCCAGCAGTTTAACGAGGAATTCACCCCTCCACTTT,CASSLTRNSPLHF
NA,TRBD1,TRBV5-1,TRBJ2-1,TGCGCCAGCAGTTCCGCTTCGACAGGGGGCGCTGAGCAGTTCTTC,CASSSASTGGAEQFF
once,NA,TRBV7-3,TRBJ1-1,TGTGCCAGCAGCCCCACAGGGTCCACTGAAGCTTTCTTT,CASSPTGSTEAFF
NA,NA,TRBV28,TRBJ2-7,TGTGCCAGCAGTCTACGCATCGGGGTGTACGAGCAGTACTTC,CASSLRIGVYEQYF
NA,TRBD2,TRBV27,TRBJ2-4,TGTGCCAGCAGTTTATCGGCGGGAGGCAAGATAAACATTCAGTACTTC,CASSLSAGGKINIQYF
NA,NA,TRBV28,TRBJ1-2,TGTGCCAGCAGGAAACAGGGCCTGGCCTATGGCTACACCTTC,CASRKQGLAYGYTF
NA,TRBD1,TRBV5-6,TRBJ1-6,TGTGCCAGCAGCGCGGGACAGGGGTGGGATAATTCACCCCTCCACTTT,CASSAGQGWDNSPLHF
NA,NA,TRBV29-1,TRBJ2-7,TGCAGCGTTGAACTAGCCAACTACGAGCAGTACTTC,CSVELANYEQYF
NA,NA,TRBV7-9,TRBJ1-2,TGTGCCAGCAGGCGACAGGAATCTGGCTACACCTTC,CASRRQESGYTF
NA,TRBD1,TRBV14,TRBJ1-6,TGTGCCAGCAGCCGACCCCCAGACAGGGCCAGCCATTCACCCCTCCACTTT,CASSRPPDRASHSPLHF
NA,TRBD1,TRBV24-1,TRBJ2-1,TGTGCCACAAGAGGGACAGGGGGCATAAATGAGCAGTTCTTC,CATRGTGGINEQFF
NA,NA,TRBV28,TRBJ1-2,TGTGCCAGCACCCTAGCGGGGGCGCACTATGGCTACACCTTC,CASTLAGAHYGYTF
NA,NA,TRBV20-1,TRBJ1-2,TGCAGTGCTAATACTGCTGGCTACACCTTC,CSANTAGYTF
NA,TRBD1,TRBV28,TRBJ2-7,TGTGCCAGCAGCGGACAGGGGGCGTTCGAGCAGTACTTC,CASSGQGAFEQYF
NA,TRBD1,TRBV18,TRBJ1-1,TGTGCCAGCTCACCACCGGTGCAGGGGGCAAGGGGGGGCACTGAAGCTTTCTTT,CASSPPVQGARGGTEAFF
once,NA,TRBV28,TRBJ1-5,TGTGCCAGCAGTCCCTTGACAGGCGATAGCAATCAGCCCCAGCATTTT,CASSPLTGDSNQPQHF
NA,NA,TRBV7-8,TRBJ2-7,TGTGCCAGCAGCTTAGGCTCGGTTCGGGACACCACCTACGAGCAGTACTTC,CASSLGSVRDTTYEQYF
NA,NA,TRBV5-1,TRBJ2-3,TGCGCCAGCAGCGAGGGTGGTTTAAGGTCAGATACGCAGTATTTT,CASSEGGLRSDTQYF
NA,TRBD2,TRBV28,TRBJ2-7,TGTGCCAGCAGTTCCGCCGGGGGGGGGAACTACGAGCAGTACTTC,CASSSAGGGNYEQYF
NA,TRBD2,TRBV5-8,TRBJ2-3,TGTGCCAGCAGCTTGGGACTAGCGGGGACAGGGGATACGCAGTATTTT,CASSLGLAGTGDTQYF
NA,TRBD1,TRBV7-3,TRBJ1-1,TGTGCCAGCAGCCGGGACAGGAACACTGAAGCTTTCTTT,CASSRDRNTEAFF
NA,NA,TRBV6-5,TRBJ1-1,TGTGCCAGCAGTCGAAGGGGTCCGACTGAAGCTTTCTTT,CASSRRGPTEAFF
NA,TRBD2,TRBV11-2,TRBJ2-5,TGTGCCAGCAGCTTACTAGCGGGTGTGCAAGAGACCCAGTACTTC,CASSLLAGVQETQYF
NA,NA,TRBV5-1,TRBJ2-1,TGCGCCAGCAGCTTGGCTTCCTTCGGGGGAGGTAGGTCCTACAATGAGCAGTTCTTC,CASSLASFGGGRSYNEQFF
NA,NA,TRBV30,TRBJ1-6,TGTGCCCGCCGGCAGGGGTATAATTCACCCCTCCACTTT,CARRQGYNSPLHF
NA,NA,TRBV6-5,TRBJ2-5,TGTGCCAGCAGCTCCCCCGGGACTTATGGGGAGACCCAGTACTTC,CASSSPGTYGETQYF
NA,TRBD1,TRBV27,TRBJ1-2,TGTGCCAGCAGATTGAAGGGGGCGCTTAGCTTCTATGGCTACACCTTC,CASRLKGALSFYGYTF
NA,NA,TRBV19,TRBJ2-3,TGTGCCAGTAGCCGAGGAGGGGCTGGAGATACGCAGTATTTT,CASSRGGAGDTQYF
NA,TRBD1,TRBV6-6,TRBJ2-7,TGTGCCAGCAGTGCTCGGGACAGCAGCTCCTACGAGCAGTACTTC,CASSARDSSSYEQYF
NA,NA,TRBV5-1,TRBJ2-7,TGCGCCAGCAGTCCAGACAGGAGCTCCTACGAGCAGTACTTC,CASSPDRSSYEQYF